This T cell receptor (beta chain) was sequenced in a study of OX40 agonist ivuxolimab in advanced cancers. Study in general: Hepatocellular carcinoma, melanoma, renal cell or head and neck cancer occurred in dose-escalation patients. Cohort: more than 75% men, mean age 60, aged about 20 to 90. Study results and limitations: Blood T cells, both CD4+ and CD8+, expanded clonally by week 6 at 0.1 to 3.0 mg/kg.

This CDR3 is built from 18 residues. Deletions cut 8 bases from V and 1 base from J, with 21 bases between. Per the germline V gene, CDR1 is LNHDA and CDR2 is SQIVND (reference sequence). About this clone itself: What it recognizes is unknown.

Measured with immunoSEQ multiplex PCR; TCRdb has only the in-frame clones, and not every one. This sample has 65,000 to 85,000 clones; around 85% occur once, and the top ten carry roughly 0.89%. This receptor was taken from an adult with an advanced solid tumor such as melanoma, head and neck, liver or kidney cancer. The sequences come from CD4+ or CD8+ T cells sorted from blood, collected in a trial of the OX40 agonist ivuxolimab. The V call is TRBV19, the J call TRBJ2-6; D possibly corresponds to TRBD1 (5 bases). CDR3 nucleotide sequence: TGTGCCAGTCCCGGAAGTAACAGGCCTCTATCTGGGGCCAACGTCCTGACTTTC. This translates into CASPGSNRPLSGANVLTF. Full variable domain (missing parts from reference TRBV19 and TRBJ2-6): DGGITQSPKYLFRKEGQNVTLSCEQNLNHDAMYWYRQDPGQGLRLIYYSQIVNDFQKGDIAEGYSVSREKKESFPLTVTSAQKNPTAFYLCASPGSNRPLSGANVLTFGAGSRLTVL.